Below, 7 T cell receptor beta chains from the same sample are listed, as sequenced in a study of blood T cell repertoires in COVID-19. Here immunoSEQ multiplex PCR was the method, and the copy in TCRdb shows in-frame clones only, minus some. Here the sample spans 120,000 to 150,000 clones, 85% to 90% being singletons. The specimen was PBMCs or T cells enriched from blood (not recorded which). The receptors derive from a woman aged 25-40 years with acute COVID-19.

The chain couples TRBV29-1 to TRBJ1-1, with 8 positions matching TRBD1. CDR1 and CDR2 from the germline V gene are SQVTM and ANQGSEA. This CDR3 is 17 amino acids long. Unmatched junction bases numbered 20, after V lost 4 bases and J lost 7 bases. DNA for the CDR3: TGCAGCGTTGTTAGAATTGGTGGGGGACAGGTCCTGATTGAAGCTTTCTTT. Amino acids: CSVVRIGGGQVLIEAFF.

V and J are TRBV19 and TRBJ2-2; 12 bases align to TRBD2. V shed 7 bases and J 7 bases; nucleotides not matched to a gene: 13. The germline CDR1 and CDR2 sequences are LNHDA and SQIVND (reference sequence). The CDR3 extends over 17 amino acids. The DNA of the CDR3 is TGTGCCAGTATGGCTAGCGGGAGGGCCTATTCTTTCGGGGAGCTGTTTTTT. This sequence encodes CASMASGRAYSFGELFF.

The rearrangement joins TRBV14 to TRBJ1-2; the match to TRBD1 covers 7 bases. From germline, CDR1 is SGHDN and CDR2 FVKESK. The V and J ends lost 4 bases and 0 bases, in that order; junction bases with no gene match: 2. The CDR3 is 14 residues long. The CDR3 region has the DNA TGTGCCAGCAGCCCGGGACAGACTAACTATGGCTACACCTTC. Translation: CASSPGQTNYGYTF.

V gene TRBV28 combines with J gene TRBJ2-1; perhaps TRBD2 as D (6 bases). The CDR3 totals 16 residues. V lost 5 bases and J lost 2, with 16 bases in between. Germline V CDR1 and CDR2: MDHEN, SYDVKM. The CDR3 DNA follows: TGTGCCAGCAGTACCCTTAGCGGAGGGACCTACAATGAGCAGTTCTTC. It encodes CASSTLSGGTYNEQFF. Together with reference TRBV28 and TRBJ2-1, the CDR3 gives the full variable domain: DVKVTQSSRYLVKRTGEKVFLECVQDMDHENMFWYRQDPGLGLRLIYFSYDVKMKEKGDIPEGYSVSREKKERFSLILESASTNQTSMYLCASSTLSGGTYNEQFFGPGTRLTVL.

The chain couples TRBV2 to TRBJ2-5; D gene ambiguous. V was shortened by 3 bases and J by 6 bases, with 8 bases between the two germline ends. Germline-derived CDR1 and CDR2 are SNHLY and FYNNEI. The CDR3 has 12 amino acids. In nucleotides, the CDR3 is TGTGCCAGCAGTGACACCGAGAAGACCCAGTACTTC. This codes for CASSDTEKTQYF.

This clone was seen only once. The rearrangement joins TRBV30 to TRBJ1-5, with 8 bases that match TRBD1. This CDR3 spans 13 amino acids. Germline trimming cut 4 bases from V and 6 bases from J; bases unmatched to any gene: 5. The germline V gene encodes CDR1 GTSNPN and CDR2 SVGIG (reference sequence). The CDR3 DNA reads TGTGCCTGGAAGGGACAGGCCGGTCAGCCCCAGCATTTT. It is translated as CAWKGQAGQPQHF.

This chain's CDR3 is CSVTASQGDEQYF. The CDR3 nucleotides are TGCAGCGTGACAGCCAGCCAGGGCGACGAGCAGTACTTC. The gene calls are TRBV29-1 and TRBJ2-7; D possibly corresponds to TRBD1 (5 bases). The germline CDR1 and CDR2 sequences are SQVTM and ANQGSEA. V was trimmed by 6 bases and J by 5 bases, leaving 17 bases between them. The CDR3 covers 13 residues.